The 26 T cell receptor beta chains presented below share a single source sample, sequenced in a study of T cells in pancreatic ductal adenocarcinoma. Only in-frame clones appear in the TCRdb table, and some are missing; sequencing was by immunoSEQ multiplex PCR. The sample shows about 29,000 clones, 90% to 95% of them seen only once. No neoadjuvant therapy was given to the selected pancreatic ductal adenocarcinoma patients before their surgery. Sequencing input: PBMCs. These receptors all stem from a human donor with pancreatic ductal adenocarcinoma.

The chain carries TRBV6-6 and TRBJ1-2, with 7 bases identical to TRBD1. The CDR3 covers 13 residues. The trim removed 5 bases at V and 14 bases at J, leaving 14 bases unmatched. The V gene's germline CDR1 is MNHNY and CDR2 SVGAGI (reference sequence). The CDR3 reads CASSTRSGQPGTF. CDR3 nucleotide sequence: TGTGCCAGCAGTACGCGATCGGGACAGCCAGGAACCTTC.

This chain uses TRBV29-1 with TRBJ1-5; 8 bases are a match to TRBD1. Germline V gene data show CDR1 as SQVTM and CDR2 as ANQGSEA. CDR3 size: 13 residues. The V segment lost 4 bases and the J segment 5 bases; nucleotides outside the gene matches: 4. The CDR3 nucleotides are TGCAGCGTTGCGACAGGGGTTCATCAGCCCCAGCATTTT. Residues: CSVATGVHQPQHF.

CDR3 protein: CASSSRQNTEAFF. CDR3 bases: TGTGCCAGCAGCAGTCGACAGAACACTGAAGCTTTCTTT. The chain links TRBV7-9 to TRBJ1-1; D not resolved. The ends were cut back, 5 bases at V and 1 base at J, with 8 bases in the middle. CDR3 length equals 13 residues. The germline CDR1 and CDR2 sequences are SEHNR and FQNEAQ (reference sequence).

J is TRBJ2-7 and V is TRBV19; 8 bases match TRBD2. Losses at the gene ends were 7 bases for V and 2 bases for J; bases not matched to a gene: 10. CDR1 and CDR2 from the germline V gene are LNHDA and SQIVND (reference sequence). The CDR3 runs 15 residues. The CDR3 sequence is CASKESASGPYEQYF. CDR3 in DNA: TGTGCCAGTAAGGAGAGCGCTAGCGGGCCCTACGAGCAGTACTTC.

The chain carries TRBV30 and TRBJ2-3, with D possibly TRBD1 on 5 matching bases. Trimming pared 4 bases from V and 3 bases from J, leaving 11 bases between. CDR3 length equals 13 residues. From germline, CDR1 is GTSNPN and CDR2 SVGIG (reference sequence). CDR3 residues: CAWTGRATDTQYF. The CDR3 bases are TGTGCCTGGACAGGGCGTGCGACAGATACGCAGTATTTT.

The V gene is TRBV4-1, the J gene TRBJ2-7, with D unclear. The CDR3 extends over 18 amino acids. The V and J ends lost 4 bases and 4 bases respectively, with 26 bases between them. Germline values: CDR1 MGHRA, CDR2 YSYEKL. The CDR3 loop reads CASSPVPEILGVRYEQYF. The CDR3 DNA follows: TGCGCCAGCAGCCCCGTCCCCGAAATCCTAGGAGTCCGTTACGAGCAGTACTTC.

The CDR3 DNA follows: TGTGCCAGCAGCCCACGTATGGGACCGAACACTGAAGCTTTCTTT. Translated: CASSPRMGPNTEAFF. The rearrangement uses TRBV7-2 and TRBJ1-1; the D gene is possibly TRBD1 (5 bases). Germline V lookup: CDR1 SGHTA, CDR2 FQGNSA. The CDR3 loop spans 15 amino acids. The V end was cut by 5 bases, the J end by 1 base, with 14 bases between.

V and J are TRBV4-1 and TRBJ2-3; TRBD1 aligns across 11 bases. Germline CDR1 reads MGHRA; CDR2 reads YSYEKL. Germline trimming cut 3 bases from V and 6 bases from J; bases unmatched to any gene: 5. The CDR3 loop spans 15 amino acids. The CDR3 region has the DNA TGCGCCAGCAGCCAGGGACAGGGGGTTGAGGATACGCAGTATTTT. Translation gives CASSQGQGVEDTQYF.

This chain links TRBV7-8 with TRBJ2-1; 16 bases agree with TRBD2. The germline V gene has CDR1 SGHVS and CDR2 FQNEAQ. With V trimmed by 4 bases and J by 7 bases, 4 bases remained unmatched. The CDR3 is 16 residues long. The CDR3 protein is CASSSLGLAGGNEQFF. The CDR3 bases are TGTGCCAGCAGCTCCCTGGGACTAGCGGGAGGGAATGAGCAGTTCTTC.

The chain combines TRBV7-2 with TRBJ1-1; D may be TRBD1 (6 bases). The V gene's germline CDR1 is SGHTA and CDR2 FQGNSA. The V and J ends lost 3 bases and 7 bases respectively, with 15 bases between them. The CDR3 is 14 amino acids. CDR3 in DNA: TGTGCCAGCAGCTTGGGCCAGGGGAAGGGTGAAGCTTTCTTT. It encodes CASSLGQGKGEAFF. Based on the CDR3 plus reference TRBV7-2 and TRBJ1-1, the full variable domain is GAGVSQSPSNKVTEKGKDVELRCDPISGHTALYWYRQSLGQGLEFLIYFQGNSAPDKSGLPSDRFSAERTGGSVSTLTIQRTQQEDSAVYLCASSLGQGKGEAFFGQGTRLTVV.

This rearrangement joins TRBV27 to TRBJ2-5; 8 nucleotides agree with TRBD2. The CDR3 runs to 13 residues. Germline CDR1 MNHEY, CDR2 SMNVEV (reference sequence). The V gene end was trimmed by 2 bases and the J gene end by 4 bases; junction bases not matched to a gene: 0. The CDR3 protein is CASSLRGGETQYF. CDR3 nucleotides: TGTGCCAGCAGTTTACGGGGGGGAGAGACCCAGTACTTC.

This clone was recorded once. This sequence joins TRBV7-2 and TRBJ2-7; 7 bases line up with TRBD2. CDR3 length equals 13 residues. The V gene end was trimmed by 8 bases and the J gene end by 3 bases; junction bases not matched to a gene: 7. Germline V gene sequence: CDR1 SGHTA, CDR2 FQGNSA. The CDR3 here is CASCRTRDYEQYF. The CDR3 region has the DNA TGTGCCAGCTGCCGGACTAGGGACTACGAGCAGTACTTC. Full variable domain (rest looked up from reference TRBV7-2 and TRBJ2-7): GAGVSQSPSNKVTEKGKDVELRCDPISGHTALYWYRQSLGQGLEFLIYFQGNSAPDKSGLPSDRFSAERTGGSVSTLTIQRTQQEDSAVYLCASCRTRDYEQYFGPGTRLTVT.

The rearrangement joins TRBV9 to TRBJ2-2, with 9 bases matching TRBD1. Germline V gene sequence: CDR1 SGDLS, CDR2 YYNGEE. V gave up 4 bases and J gave up 6 bases; unmatched junction bases: 10. This CDR3 region has 16 residues. This chain's CDR3 is CASSPTGTGSPGELFF. The CDR3 DNA sequence: TGTGCCAGCAGCCCCACCGGGACAGGGTCACCCGGGGAGCTGTTTTTT.

The J gene is TRBJ2-2, the V gene TRBV9, with TRBD2 matching over 10 bases. Trimming cost V 1 base and J 6 bases; bases outside gene matches: 3. The germline V gene has CDR1 SGDLS and CDR2 YYNGEE. This CDR3 has 15 residues. This chain's CDR3 is CASSVSGRAPGELFF. In DNA, the CDR3 is TGTGCCAGCAGCGTAAGCGGGAGGGCCCCCGGGGAGCTGTTTTTT.

In nucleotides, the CDR3 is TGTGCCAGCAGCGCTCGGACTAGCGGGAGTTTCTCCTACAATGAGCAGTTCTTC. Translation: CASSARTSGSFSYNEQFF. The rearrangement joins TRBV9 to TRBJ2-1; 13 positions agree with TRBD2. CDR1 and CDR2 (germline): SGDLS, YYNGEE. The J segment lost 0 bases and the V segment lost 3 bases, leaving 6 bases of the junction unmatched. The CDR3 extends over 18 amino acids.

The chain uses TRBV7-9 and TRBJ2-7; 11 bases are a match to TRBD2. Germline CDR1 is SEHNR and CDR2 is FQNEAQ (reference sequence). V shed 2 bases, J shed 7 bases, and the junction held 13 bases outside the gene matches. This CDR3 has 17 amino acids. The CDR3 spells CASSLTLAGGGQWEQYF. The CDR3 DNA sequence: TGTGCCAGCAGCTTAACCTTAGCGGGAGGGGGCCAGTGGGAGCAGTACTTC.

Here the CDR3 DNA reads TGTGCCAGCGGGCAGGGGGATCAGCCCCAGCATTTT. Protein product: CASGQGDQPQHF. This chain joins TRBV9 and TRBJ1-5; the match to TRBD1 covers 7 bases. The V gene's germline CDR1 is SGDLS and CDR2 YYNGEE. J lost 5 bases, V lost 7 bases, and 3 bases had no gene match. CDR3 size: 12 residues.

The rearrangement uses TRBV7-9 and TRBJ2-3; TRBD2 aligns across 9 bases. There are 16 residues in the CDR3. Germline CDR1 reads SEHNR; CDR2 reads FQNEAQ (reference sequence). V lost 5 bases to trimming and J lost 2 bases; unmatched junction nucleotides: 8. CDR3 region: CASSETSGSNTDTQYF. In nucleotides, the CDR3 is TGTGCCAGCAGCGAAACTAGCGGGTCAAACACAGATACGCAGTATTTT. The variable domain in full, with the rest retrieved from reference TRBV7-9 and TRBJ2-3, is DTGVSQNPRHKITKRGQNVTFRCDPISEHNRLYWYRQTLGQGPEFLTYFQNEAQLEKSRLLSDRFSAERPKGSFSTLEIQRTEQGDSAMYLCASSETSGSNTDTQYFGPGTRLTVL.

The genes are TRBV11-1 and TRBJ2-1, with D perhaps being TRBD1 or TRBD2 (5 bases each). The CDR3 runs to 16 residues. Trimming pared 5 bases from V and 4 bases from J, leaving 18 bases between. CDR1 is SGHAT, CDR2 FQDESV, per germline (reference sequence). The CDR3 region has the DNA TGTGCCAGCAGCCCAGCGGAGAACGGGGCTTACAATGAGCAGTTCTTC. Its protein product is CASSPAENGAYNEQFF.

The gene calls are TRBV5-5 and TRBJ2-5; the D gene is possibly TRBD1 (6 bases). V was pared by 4 bases and J by 5 bases, with 18 bases between. Germline CDR1 is SGHKS and CDR2 is YYEKEE (reference sequence). This CDR3 region has 15 residues. The CDR3 loop is CASSINPRGGETQYF. The CDR3 DNA reads TGTGCCAGCAGCATAAACCCCAGGGGTGGGGAGACCCAGTACTTC.

The chain combines TRBV11-3 with TRBJ1-1; 7 bases fit TRBD1. Trimming took 1 base from V and 2 from J; bases not matched to a gene: 13. The CDR3 runs to 18 residues. Germline CDR1 and CDR2: SGHNT and YENEEA. CDR3 DNA sequence: TGTGCCAGCAGCTTAGGGCGGGGACGGGGACAGAAAAACACTGAAGCTTTCTTT. Its translation: CASSLGRGRGQKNTEAFF.

V usage is TRBV4-2 and J usage is TRBJ2-2; D ambiguous. From germline, CDR1 is LGHNA and CDR2 YNFKEQ. The ends were cut back, 6 bases at V and 4 bases at J, with 12 bases in the middle. The CDR3 covers 14 residues. CDR3 DNA sequence: TGTGCCAGCAGTCTACGTCTTCGCACCGGGGAGCTGTTTTTT. It is translated as CASSLRLRTGELFF.

CDR3 DNA: TGCGCCAGCAAACAGCGGGAGCCAGATACGCAGTATTTT. Residues: CASKQREPDTQYF. The V call is TRBV10-2, the J call TRBJ2-3; 8 bases map to TRBD2. The CDR3 extends over 13 amino acids. The ends lost 7 bases at V and 4 bases at J; junction bases unmatched: 4. Germline-derived CDR1 and CDR2 are WSHSY and SAAADI.

The chain is built from TRBV4-2 and TRBJ2-7; D is uncertain. This CDR3 has 13 residues. The V and J ends lost 4 bases and 3 bases respectively, with 10 bases between them. The germline gives CDR1 LGHNA, CDR2 YNFKEQ. The CDR3 nucleotides are TGTGCCAGCAGCCGGGGATATCTCTACGAGCAGTACTTC. Translated: CASSRGYLYEQYF.

The chain combines TRBV4-3 with TRBJ2-2, with unresolved D. The germline V gene has CDR1 LGHNA and CDR2 YSLEER. Trimming took 1 base from V and 5 from J, leaving 5 bases between them. The CDR3 totals 13 residues. CDR3 region: CASSQGWTGELFF. In nucleotides, the CDR3 is TGCGCCAGCAGCCAAGGGTGGACCGGGGAGCTGTTTTTT.

This clone was counted a single time. This chain joins TRBV6-6 and TRBJ2-7, with D possibly matching TRBD2 (6 bases). Germline-derived CDR1 and CDR2 are MNHNY and SVGAGI (reference sequence). The CDR3 is made up of 14 amino acids. Trimming left V 5 bases short and J 2 bases short, with 13 bases between. The CDR3 DNA sequence: TGTGCCAGCAGTCCGGAGCGGGCCCCCTACGAGCAGTACTTC. Translating it yields CASSPERAPYEQYF.